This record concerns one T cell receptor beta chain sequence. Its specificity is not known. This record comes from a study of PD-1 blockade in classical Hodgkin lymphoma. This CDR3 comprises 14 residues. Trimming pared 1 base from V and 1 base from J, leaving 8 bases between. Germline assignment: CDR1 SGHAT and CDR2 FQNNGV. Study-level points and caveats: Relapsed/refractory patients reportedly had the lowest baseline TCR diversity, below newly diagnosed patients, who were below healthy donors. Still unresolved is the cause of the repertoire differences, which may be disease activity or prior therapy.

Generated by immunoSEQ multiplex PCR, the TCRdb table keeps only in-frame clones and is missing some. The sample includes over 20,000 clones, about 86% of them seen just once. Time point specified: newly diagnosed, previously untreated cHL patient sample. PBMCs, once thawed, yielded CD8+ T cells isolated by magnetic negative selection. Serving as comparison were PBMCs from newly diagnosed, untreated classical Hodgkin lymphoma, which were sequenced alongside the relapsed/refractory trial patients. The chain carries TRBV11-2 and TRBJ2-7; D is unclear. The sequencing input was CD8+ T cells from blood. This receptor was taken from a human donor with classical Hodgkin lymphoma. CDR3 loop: CASSLVDSSYEQYF. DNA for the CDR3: TGTGCCAGCAGCTTAGTGGATTCTTCCTACGAGCAGTACTTC.